The T cell receptor (beta chain) under discussion was sequenced for a study of T cell responses to AZD1222 COVID-19 vaccine. The trim removed 6 bases at V and 9 bases at J, leaving 9 bases unmatched. Germline V gene lookup returns CDR1 MDHEN and CDR2 SYDVKM. The CDR3 has 15 residues. TCRdb's table, derived via immunoSEQ multiplex PCR, lists solely in-frame clones and lacks some. The sample consists of roughly 67,000 clones, more than 70% of them appearing once. This clonotype originated in an adult in good health. The sequencing here drew on peripheral blood, taken on day 0 of AZD1222 vaccination. The J gene is TRBJ2-7, the V gene TRBV28, with 15 bases fitting TRBD2. The CDR3 region has the DNA TGTGCCAGCAGCCCTCCGGGACTAGCGGGGGGCGGGCAGTACTTC. Its protein is CASSPPGLAGGGQYF.